These 10 T cell receptor beta chains came from one sample sequenced in a study of PD-1 blockade in mismatch repair-deficient tumors. Libraries were prepared by immunoSEQ multiplex PCR; TCRdb keeps only in-frame clonotypes and omits some of them. The sample yields about 49,000 clones, 70% to 85% seen once. Sequencing was performed on PBMCs, taken before pembrolizumab treatment. All receptors derive from an adult with mismatch repair-deficient cancer.

V gene TRBV19 combines with J gene TRBJ2-1, with D hard to call. V was trimmed by 6 bases and J by 0 bases, leaving 9 bases between them. CDR1 is LNHDA, CDR2 SQIVND, per germline (reference sequence). The CDR3 has 14 residues. This chain's CDR3 is CASRGGASYNEQFF. DNA for the CDR3: TGTGCCAGTAGAGGCGGAGCCTCCTACAATGAGCAGTTCTTC.

This chain links TRBV5-4 with TRBJ2-7; either TRBD1 or TRBD2 may fit D (5 bases each). V was shortened by 3 bases and J by 0 bases, with 10 bases between the two germline ends. Looked up from germline, CDR1 is SGHNT and CDR2 is YYREEE (reference sequence). The CDR3 runs to 14 residues. The CDR3 DNA is TGTGCCAGCAGCTGGGACGTCGCCTCCTACGAGCAGTACTTC. This encodes CASSWDVASYEQYF.

The J gene is TRBJ2-7, the V gene TRBV7-3; D is perhaps TRBD2 (6 bases). V dropped 1 base and J dropped 2 bases, with 9 bases sitting between them. CDR1 is SGHTA and CDR2 is FQGTGA in the germline V gene. The CDR3 spans 14 residues. The chain's CDR3 is CASSLSGKAYEQYF. The DNA for the CDR3 is TGTGCCAGCAGCTTAAGCGGGAAGGCCTACGAGCAGTACTTC. Looking up the rest from reference TRBV7-3 and TRBJ2-7 gives the full variable domain: GAGVSQTPSNKVTEKGKYVELRCDPISGHTALYWYRQSLGQGPEFLIYFQGTGAADDSGLPNDRFFAVRPEGSVSTLKIQRTERGDSAVYLCASSLSGKAYEQYFGPGTRLTVT.

The chain has TRBV5-1 and TRBJ2-1, with 11 bases identical to TRBD1. From germline, CDR1 is SGHRS and CDR2 YFSETQ. Trimming at V came to 4 bases and at J to 9 bases, leaving 18 bases not matched to a gene. This CDR3 spans 18 amino acids. CDR3 DNA sequence: TGCGCCAGCAGCCCGAACCCCTCCGGACAGGGGGCATTGGGTGAGCAGTTCTTC. This translates into CASSPNPSGQGALGEQFF.

The CDR3 bases are TGTGCCAGCAGCCCACCTGGTAGCTCGGCCCCGTGGGAGACCCAGTACTTC. Translated: CASSPPGSSAPWETQYF. The chain employs TRBV9 and TRBJ2-5; no reliable D call. Trimming cost V 4 bases and J 5 bases, with 24 bases left between them. The CDR3 has 17 residues. Germline V gene sequence: CDR1 SGDLS, CDR2 YYNGEE.

V is TRBV5-6 and J is TRBJ2-7; D might be TRBD1 (5 bases). Germline-derived CDR1 and CDR2 are SGHDT and YYEEEE. Trimming stripped 4 bases from V and 3 bases from J, with 17 bases between. CDR3 length equals 15 residues. CDR3 DNA: TGTGCCAGCAGCCGGTCAGGGATTATGTTCTACGAGCAGTACTTC. Protein product: CASSRSGIMFYEQYF.

V usage is TRBV11-2 and J usage is TRBJ1-1; unclear D gene. The ends were cut back, 5 bases at V and 1 base at J, with 8 bases in the middle. Germline-derived CDR1 and CDR2 are SGHAT and FQNNGV. The CDR3 is 13 amino acids. CDR3: CASSPTANTEAFF. CDR3 nucleotides: TGTGCCAGCAGCCCTACAGCGAACACTGAAGCTTTCTTT.

The chain uses TRBV19 and TRBJ2-1; unclear D gene. Per the germline V gene, CDR1 is LNHDA and CDR2 is SQIVND (reference sequence). The CDR3 consists of 13 residues. V lost 6 bases, J lost 6 bases, and 12 bases lay in between. CDR3 DNA: TGTGCCAGTAGCCCACTGGTCGCCAATGAGCAGTTCTTC. Protein product: CASSPLVANEQFF.

The CDR3 DNA sequence: TGTGCCAGCAGTGTCTCTAGCGGAGCCTACAATGAGCAGTTCTTC. It yields the protein CASSVSSGAYNEQFF. The rearrangement joins TRBV2 to TRBJ2-1; 7 positions agree with TRBD2. CDR1 SNHLY and CDR2 FYNNEI come from the germline V gene. V gave up 4 bases and J gave up 2 bases; unmatched junction bases: 5. The CDR3 spans 15 residues.

The V call is TRBV7-9, the J call TRBJ2-5; D is possibly TRBD1 (6 bases). Trimming stripped 4 bases from V and 4 bases from J, with 13 bases between. The length of the CDR3 is 14 residues. Germline V CDR1 and CDR2: SEHNR, FQNEAQ (reference sequence). In DNA, the CDR3 is TGTGCCAGCAGCTCCTACAGGGTTCCAGAGACCCAGTACTTC. Translation: CASSSYRVPETQYF.